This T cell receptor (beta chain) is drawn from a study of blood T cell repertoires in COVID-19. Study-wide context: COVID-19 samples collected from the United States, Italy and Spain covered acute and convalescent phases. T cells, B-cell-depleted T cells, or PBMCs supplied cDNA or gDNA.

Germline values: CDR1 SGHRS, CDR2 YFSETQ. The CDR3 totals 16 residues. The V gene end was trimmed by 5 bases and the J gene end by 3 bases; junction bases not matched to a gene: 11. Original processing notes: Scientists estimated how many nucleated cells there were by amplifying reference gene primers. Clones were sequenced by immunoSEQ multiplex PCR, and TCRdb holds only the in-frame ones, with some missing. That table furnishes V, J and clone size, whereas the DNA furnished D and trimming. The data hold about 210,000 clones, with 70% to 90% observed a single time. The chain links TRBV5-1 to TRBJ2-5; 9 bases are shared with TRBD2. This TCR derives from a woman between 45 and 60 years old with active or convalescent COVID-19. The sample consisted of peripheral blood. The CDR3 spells CASRSSGGTGKETQYF. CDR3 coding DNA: TGCGCCAGCAGGAGTAGCGGGGGTACGGGGAAAGAGACCCAGTACTTC. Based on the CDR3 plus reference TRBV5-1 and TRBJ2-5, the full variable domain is KAGVTQTPRYLIKTRGQQVTLSCSPISGHRSVSWYQQTPGQGLQFLFEYFSETQRNKGNFPGRFSGRQFSNSRSEMNVSTLELGDSALYLCASRSSGGTGKETQYFGPGTRLLVL.